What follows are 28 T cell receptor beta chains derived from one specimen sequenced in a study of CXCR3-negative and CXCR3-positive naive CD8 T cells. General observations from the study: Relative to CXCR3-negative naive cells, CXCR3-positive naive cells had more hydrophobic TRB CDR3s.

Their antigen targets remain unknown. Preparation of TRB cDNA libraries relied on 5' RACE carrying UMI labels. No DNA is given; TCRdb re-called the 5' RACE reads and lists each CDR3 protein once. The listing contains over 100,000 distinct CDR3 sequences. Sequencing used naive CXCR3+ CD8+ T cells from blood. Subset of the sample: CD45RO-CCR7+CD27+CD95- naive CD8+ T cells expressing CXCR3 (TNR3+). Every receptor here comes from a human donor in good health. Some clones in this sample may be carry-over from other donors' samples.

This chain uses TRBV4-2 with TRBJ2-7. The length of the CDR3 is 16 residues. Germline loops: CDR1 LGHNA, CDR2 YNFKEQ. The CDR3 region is CASSQDEAGGAYEQYF.

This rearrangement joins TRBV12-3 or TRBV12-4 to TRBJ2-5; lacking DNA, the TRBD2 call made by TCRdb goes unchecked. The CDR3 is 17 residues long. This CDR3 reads CASSSEGPSGGVETQYF.

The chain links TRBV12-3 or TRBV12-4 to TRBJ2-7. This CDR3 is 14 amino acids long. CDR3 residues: CASSLSGSYYEQYF.

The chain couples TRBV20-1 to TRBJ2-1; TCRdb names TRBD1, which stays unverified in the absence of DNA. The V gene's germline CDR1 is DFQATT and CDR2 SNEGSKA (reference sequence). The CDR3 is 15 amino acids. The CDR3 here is CSAHRVAGAWGEQFF.

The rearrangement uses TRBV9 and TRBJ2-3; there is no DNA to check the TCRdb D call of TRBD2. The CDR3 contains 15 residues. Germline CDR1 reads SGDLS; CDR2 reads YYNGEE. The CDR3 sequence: CASSPRKRVTDTQYF.

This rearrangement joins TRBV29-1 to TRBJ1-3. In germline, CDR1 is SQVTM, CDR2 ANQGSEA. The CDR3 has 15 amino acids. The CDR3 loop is CSVQIPGLREPTIYF.

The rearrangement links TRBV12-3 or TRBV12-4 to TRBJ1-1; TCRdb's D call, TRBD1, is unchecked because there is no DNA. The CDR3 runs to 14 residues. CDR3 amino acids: CASSFGGEVPEAFF.

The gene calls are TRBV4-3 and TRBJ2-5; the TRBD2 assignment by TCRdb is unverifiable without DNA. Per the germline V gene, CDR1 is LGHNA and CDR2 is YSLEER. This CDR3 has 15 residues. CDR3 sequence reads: CASSQVWALGETQYF.

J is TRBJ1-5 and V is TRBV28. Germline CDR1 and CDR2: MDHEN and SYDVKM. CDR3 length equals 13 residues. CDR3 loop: CASSMGWGQPQHF. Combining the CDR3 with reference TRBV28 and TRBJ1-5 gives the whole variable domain DVKVTQSSRYLVKRTGEKVFLECVQDMDHENMFWYRQDPGLGLRLIYFSYDVKMKEKGDIPEGYSVSREKKERFSLILESASTNQTSMYLCASSMGWGQPQHFGDGTRLSIL.

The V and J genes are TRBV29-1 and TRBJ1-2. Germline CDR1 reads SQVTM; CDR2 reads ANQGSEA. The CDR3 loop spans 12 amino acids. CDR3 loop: CSVEGLDYGYTF.

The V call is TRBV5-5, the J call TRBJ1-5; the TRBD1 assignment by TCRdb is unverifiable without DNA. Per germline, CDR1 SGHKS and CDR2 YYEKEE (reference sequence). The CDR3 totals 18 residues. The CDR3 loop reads CASSLGEDSSPVGSPQHF. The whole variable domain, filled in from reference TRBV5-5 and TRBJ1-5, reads DAGVTQSPTHLIKTRGQQVTLRCSPISGHKSVSWYQQVLGQGPQFIFQYYEKEERGRGNFPDRFSARQFPNYSSELNVNALLLGDSALYLCASSLGEDSSPVGSPQHFGDGTRLSIL.

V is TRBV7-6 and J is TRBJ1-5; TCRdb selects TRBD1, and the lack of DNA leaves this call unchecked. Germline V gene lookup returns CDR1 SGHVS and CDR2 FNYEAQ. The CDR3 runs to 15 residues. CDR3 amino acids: CASSLTGSSNQPQHF.

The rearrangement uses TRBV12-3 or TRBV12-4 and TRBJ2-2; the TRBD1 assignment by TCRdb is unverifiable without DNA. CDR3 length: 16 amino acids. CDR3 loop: CASTPVVGAWTGELFF.

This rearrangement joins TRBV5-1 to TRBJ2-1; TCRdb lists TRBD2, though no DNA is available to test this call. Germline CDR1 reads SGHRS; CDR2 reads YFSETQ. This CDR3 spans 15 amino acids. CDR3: CASSLESGFSDEQFF.

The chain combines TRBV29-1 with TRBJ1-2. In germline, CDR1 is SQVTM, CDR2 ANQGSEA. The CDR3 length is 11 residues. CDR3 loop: CSVDTGYGYTF.

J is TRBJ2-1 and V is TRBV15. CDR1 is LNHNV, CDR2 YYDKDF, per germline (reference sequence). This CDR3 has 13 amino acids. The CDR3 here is CATSRGKVNEQFF.

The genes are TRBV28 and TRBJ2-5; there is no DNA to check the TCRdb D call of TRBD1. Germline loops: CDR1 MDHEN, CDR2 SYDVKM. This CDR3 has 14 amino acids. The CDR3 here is CASTGTLGAETQYF. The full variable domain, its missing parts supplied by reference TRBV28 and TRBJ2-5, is DVKVTQSSRYLVKRTGEKVFLECVQDMDHENMFWYRQDPGLGLRLIYFSYDVKMKEKGDIPEGYSVSREKKERFSLILESASTNQTSMYLCASTGTLGAETQYFGPGTRLLVL.

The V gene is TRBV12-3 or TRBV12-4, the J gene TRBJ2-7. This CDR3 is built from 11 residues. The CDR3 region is CASGFNYEQYF.

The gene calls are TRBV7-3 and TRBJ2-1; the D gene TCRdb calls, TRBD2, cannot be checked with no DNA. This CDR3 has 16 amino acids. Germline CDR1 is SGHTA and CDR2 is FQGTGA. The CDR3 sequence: CASRSSGSSAYNEQFF.

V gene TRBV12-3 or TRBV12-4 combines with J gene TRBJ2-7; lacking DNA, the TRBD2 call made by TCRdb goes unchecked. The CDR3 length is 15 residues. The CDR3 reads CASTATSSGAYEQYF.

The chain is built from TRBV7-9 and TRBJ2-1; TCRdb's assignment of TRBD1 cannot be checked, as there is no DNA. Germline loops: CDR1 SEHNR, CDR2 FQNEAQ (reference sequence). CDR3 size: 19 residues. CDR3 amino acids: CASKTPGTGGYPANNEQFF.

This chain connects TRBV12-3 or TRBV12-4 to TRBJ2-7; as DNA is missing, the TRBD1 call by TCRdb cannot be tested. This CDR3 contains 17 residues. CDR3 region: CASSSNRGTGGSYEQYF.

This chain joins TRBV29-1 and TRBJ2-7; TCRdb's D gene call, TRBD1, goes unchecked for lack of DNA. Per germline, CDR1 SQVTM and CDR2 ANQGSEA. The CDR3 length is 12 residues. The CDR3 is CSVRTGSHEQYF.

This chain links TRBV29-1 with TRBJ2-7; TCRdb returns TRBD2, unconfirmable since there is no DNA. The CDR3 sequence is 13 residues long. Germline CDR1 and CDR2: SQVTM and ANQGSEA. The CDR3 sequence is CSVEIAGAYEQYF.

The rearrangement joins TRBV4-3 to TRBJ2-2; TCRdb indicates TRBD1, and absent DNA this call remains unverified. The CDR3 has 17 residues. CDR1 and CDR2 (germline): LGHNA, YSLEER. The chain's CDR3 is CASSQDRDGGAYGELFF.

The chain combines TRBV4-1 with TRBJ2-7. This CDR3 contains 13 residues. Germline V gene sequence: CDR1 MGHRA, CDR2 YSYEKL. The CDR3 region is CASSQDWSYEQYF.

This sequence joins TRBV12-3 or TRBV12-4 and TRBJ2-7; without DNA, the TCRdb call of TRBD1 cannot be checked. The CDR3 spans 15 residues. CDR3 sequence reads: CASRSGTQPTYEQYF.

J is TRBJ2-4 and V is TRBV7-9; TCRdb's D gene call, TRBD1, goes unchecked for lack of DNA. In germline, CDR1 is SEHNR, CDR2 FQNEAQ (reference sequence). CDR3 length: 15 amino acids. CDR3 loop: CASSDPGQAKNIQYF. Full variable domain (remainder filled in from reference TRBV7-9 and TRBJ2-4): DTGVSQNPRHKITKRGQNVTFRCDPISEHNRLYWYRQTLGQGPEFLTYFQNEAQLEKSRLLSDRFSAERPKGSFSTLEIQRTEQGDSAMYLCASSDPGQAKNIQYFGAGTRLSVL.